This entry features one T cell receptor (beta chain) sequence. TCRdb's copy holds only in-frame clones and misses some; the assay was immunoSEQ multiplex PCR. Of about 81,000 clones listed, around 80% are singletons. The sample originates from a study of OX40 agonist ivuxolimab in advanced cancers. This CDR3 is 13 amino acids long. Trimming took off 7 bases at V and 0 bases at J, with 9 bases between the two ends. The germline CDR1 and CDR2 sequences are LNHDA and SQIVND (reference sequence). V is TRBV19 and J is TRBJ1-2; D uncertain. This receptor was identified in an adult with an advanced solid tumor such as melanoma, head and neck, liver or kidney cancer. The source was CD4+ or CD8+ T cells sorted from blood, collected in a trial of the OX40 agonist ivuxolimab. CDR3 loop: CASKDSSNYGYTF. The CDR3, as DNA: TGTGCCAGTAAGGACTCCTCTAACTATGGCTACACCTTC.